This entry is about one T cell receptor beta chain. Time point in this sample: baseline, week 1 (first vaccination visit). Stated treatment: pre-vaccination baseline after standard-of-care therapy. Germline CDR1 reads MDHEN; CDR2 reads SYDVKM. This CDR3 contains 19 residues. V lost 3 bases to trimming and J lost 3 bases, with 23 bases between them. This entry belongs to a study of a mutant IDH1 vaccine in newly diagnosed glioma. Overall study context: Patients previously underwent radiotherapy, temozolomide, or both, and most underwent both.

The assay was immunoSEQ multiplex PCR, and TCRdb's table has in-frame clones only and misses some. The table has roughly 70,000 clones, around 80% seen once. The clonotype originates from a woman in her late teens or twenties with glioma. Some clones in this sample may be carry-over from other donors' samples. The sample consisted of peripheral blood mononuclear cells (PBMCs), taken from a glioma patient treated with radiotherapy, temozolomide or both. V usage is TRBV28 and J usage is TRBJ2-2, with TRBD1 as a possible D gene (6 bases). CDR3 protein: CASSLFKPLRTADTGELFF. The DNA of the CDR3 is TGTGCCAGCAGTTTGTTTAAACCACTACGGACAGCCGACACCGGGGAGCTGTTTTTT.